The 28 T cell receptor beta chains reported below all come from one sample, sequenced in a study of T-cell memory formation after mild COVID-19. MiXCR, applied by TCRdb to the 5' RACE reads, yields one record per CDR3 protein. The table records approximately 490,000 distinct CDR3 sequences, around 20% of them present only once. The sequenced sample consisted of PBMCs or a T cell subset sorted from them (not recorded which). The origin of the receptors is an adult woman who had mild COVID-19 (a few samples of this study predate the infection). Cell type and time point are not known.

This clonotype was observed a handful of times. Mismatch with germline at one junction end may stem from a read error. The chain uses TRBV29-1 and TRBJ2-1, with D hard to call. Germline CDR1 is SQVTM and CDR2 is ANQGSEA. This CDR3 comprises 13 residues. The CDR3 here is CSAEYSFNNEQFF. CDR3 coding DNA: TGCAGCGCTGAATACAGCTTCAACAATGAGCAGTTCTTC.

This clonotype was picked up a small number of times. The rearrangement links TRBV7-8 to TRBJ1-6, with no clear D. The V and J ends lost 1 base and 0 bases respectively, with 10 bases between them. The CDR3 runs to 17 residues. CDR1 is SGHVS, CDR2 FQNEAQ, per germline. The CDR3 sequence is CASSLGVAPSYNSPLHF. The CDR3 nucleotides are TGTGCCAGCAGCTTAGGGGTGGCGCCCTCCTATAATTCACCCCTCCACTTT.

This chain joins TRBV9 and TRBJ2-5; 9 positions match TRBD2. V lost 0 bases, J lost 0 bases, and 0 bases stayed unmatched. Per the germline V gene, CDR1 is SGDLS and CDR2 is YYNGEE. The CDR3 is 15 residues long. CDR3 amino acids: CASSVGGRDQETQYF. Written as DNA, the CDR3 is TGTGCCAGCAGCGTAGGCGGGAGGGACCAAGAGACCCAGTACTTC.

The V gene is TRBV12-3 or TRBV12-4, the J gene TRBJ2-3; no clear D gene. The CDR3 runs 12 residues. V shed 4 bases and J shed 3 bases, with 5 bases lying between them. This CDR3 reads CASSSQTDTQYF. In DNA, the CDR3 is TGTGCCAGCAGTTCACAGACAGATACGCAGTATTTT.

This clonotype was counted many times. The chain employs TRBV5-1 and TRBJ2-1; TRBD2 matches at 7 bases. Germline trimming cut 4 bases from V and 6 bases from J; bases unmatched to any gene: 10. From germline, CDR1 is SGHRS and CDR2 YFSETQ. This CDR3 contains 15 residues. CDR3 coding DNA: TGCGCCAGCAGCCCCGAGCGGGGTCAGGCCAATGAGCAGTTCTTC. Translated: CASSPERGQANEQFF. Based on the CDR3 plus reference TRBV5-1 and TRBJ2-1, the full variable domain is KAGVTQTPRYLIKTRGQQVTLSCSPISGHRSVSWYQQTPGQGLQFLFEYFSETQRNKGNFPGRFSGRQFSNSRSEMNVSTLELGDSALYLCASSPERGQANEQFFGPGTRLTVL.

In its sample, this clonotype was seen a few times. V is TRBV5-1 and J is TRBJ1-1, with 9 nucleotides matching TRBD1. The CDR3 has 13 residues. Per the germline V gene, CDR1 is SGHRS and CDR2 is YFSETQ. Trimming took 5 bases from V and 7 from J; bases not matched to a gene: 6. The CDR3 loop is CASRGQGEVEAFF. The CDR3 DNA is TGCGCCAGCAGGGGACAGGGCGAGGTTGAAGCTTTCTTT.

The table lists this clonotype with a few counts. The chain recombines TRBV24-1 with TRBJ2-1; no definite D call. The CDR3 has 12 residues. V lost 1 base, J lost 8 bases, and 5 bases lay in between. CDR1 and CDR2 (germline): KGHDR, SFDVKD. The CDR3 is CATSDFKYEQFF. Written as DNA, the CDR3 is TGTGCCACCAGTGATTTTAAATATGAGCAGTTCTTC.

This chain joins TRBV2 and TRBJ1-4; D uncertain. Trimming removed 3 bases from V and 4 bases from J, with 15 bases in between. The germline V gene has CDR1 SNHLY and CDR2 FYNNEI. The CDR3 is 16 residues long. The chain's CDR3 is CASSESSYIGNEKLFF. In DNA form, the CDR3 reads TGTGCCAGCAGTGAGTCATCCTACATTGGTAATGAAAAACTGTTTTTT.

The chain is built from TRBV29-1 and TRBJ2-1; D perhaps matches TRBD2 (6 bases). In germline, CDR1 is SQVTM, CDR2 ANQGSEA. Between the trimmed V and J ends, which lost 7 bases and 3 bases, there was a span of 13 bases. CDR3 length: 13 amino acids. CDR3 bases: TGCAGCGCCCCGGGACTCAGCTACAATGAGCAGTTCTTC. It yields the protein CSAPGLSYNEQFF.

Worth noting for this clonotype: This may come from a read error, since a much larger clone is one base off. V is TRBV27 and J is TRBJ1-6; D is possibly TRBD1 (5 bases). The V and J ends lost 6 bases and 8 bases respectively, with 20 bases between them. The CDR3 runs 16 residues. From germline, CDR1 is MNHEY and CDR2 SMNVEV (reference sequence). The CDR3 sequence: CASRALWGVLDSPLHF. CDR3 sequence (DNA): TGTGCCAGCAGGGCCCTTTGGGGGGTGCTGGATTCACCCCTCCACTTT.

There are a few counts of this clonotype. The V and J genes are TRBV21-1 and TRBJ1-1; TRBD1 is the table's D call and was not checked against the DNA. TRBV21-1 is given as a pseudogene. The CDR3 length is 16 residues. The CDR3 loop is CASSKDRGQGNTEAFF. CDR3 coding DNA: TGTGCCAGCAGCAAAGACAGGGGGCAGGGGAACACTGAAGCTTTCTTT.

J is TRBJ2-3 and V is TRBV11-2, with TRBD2 identical over 9 bases. With V trimmed by 5 bases and J by 3 bases, 15 bases remained unmatched. The CDR3 runs to 18 residues. Germline lookup yields CDR1 SGHAT and CDR2 FQNNGV. Written as DNA, the CDR3 is TGTGCCAGCAGCCCTACGGCTCGAGCGGGAGGTGGAACAGATACGCAGTATTTT. Amino acids: CASSPTARAGGGTDTQYF.

The chain has TRBV4-3 and TRBJ2-1; 9 nucleotides match TRBD2. CDR3 length equals 16 residues. Germline CDR1 reads LGHNA; CDR2 reads YSLEER. V dropped 8 bases and J dropped 0; count of bases not matched to a gene: 8. CDR3 bases: TGCGCCAGCTCCCGGACTAGCGATCACTCCTACAATGAGCAGTTCTTC. Translated: CASSRTSDHSYNEQFF.

The rearrangement joins TRBV4-1 to TRBJ1-2, with 12 positions matching TRBD1. V shed 1 base and J 4 bases; nucleotides not matched to a gene: 4. This CDR3 comprises 16 residues. Germline V CDR1 and CDR2: MGHRA, YSYEKL. CDR3 region: CASSQGGQGALYGYTF. CDR3 nucleotides: TGCGCCAGCAGCCAAGGGGGACAGGGGGCCCTCTATGGCTACACCTTC.

V gene TRBV27 combines with J gene TRBJ2-7; TRBD2 might be the D (6 bases). Germline lookup yields CDR1 MNHEY and CDR2 SMNVEV (reference sequence). V shed 5 bases and J shed 3 bases, with 17 bases lying between them. The CDR3 loop spans 15 amino acids. The CDR3 DNA reads as TGTGCCAGCAGTCCACTAGCCCTCTCACTCTACGAGCAGTACTTC. It specifies CASSPLALSLYEQYF.

This clonotype was observed a few times. One junction end disagrees with the germline gene, perhaps due to a read error. The rearrangement uses TRBV7-7 and TRBJ2-7, with 13 bases matching TRBD2. The length of the CDR3 is 15 residues. CDR1 is SSHAT and CDR2 is FNYEAQ in the germline V gene (reference sequence). The DNA for the CDR3 is TGTGCTAGCAGCGCCGGACTAGCGGGAGTAGGAGAGCAGTACTTC. Its protein product is CASSAGLAGVGEQYF.

This chain connects TRBV7-9 to TRBJ2-2, with D tentatively TRBD1 (6 bases). Trimming removed 5 bases from V and 2 bases from J, with 12 bases in between. This CDR3 comprises 15 residues. CDR1 is SEHNR and CDR2 is FQNEAQ in the germline V gene (reference sequence). CDR3: CASSVTGHNTGELFF. The CDR3 nucleotides read TGTGCCAGCAGCGTGACGGGACATAACACCGGGGAGCTGTTTTTT.

CDR3 sequence reads: CASSGRLAVNEQFF. The CDR3 DNA sequence: TGTGCCAGCAGCGGGAGACTAGCAGTCAATGAGCAGTTCTTC. The rearrangement joins TRBV9 to TRBJ2-1; TRBD2 agrees at 7 bases. J gave up 6 bases and V 3 bases, and 6 bases lay outside the gene matches. From germline, CDR1 is SGDLS and CDR2 YYNGEE. This CDR3 comprises 14 residues.

The sample holds a few counts of this clonotype. The rearrangement joins TRBV12-3 or TRBV12-4 to TRBJ1-2; 7 bases line up with TRBD1. The J segment lost 2 bases and the V segment lost 7 bases, leaving 7 bases of the junction unmatched. CDR3 length: 14 amino acids. In DNA form, the CDR3 reads TGTGCCAGCACCCGGACAGGCCTCAACTATGGCTACACCTTC. Amino acid sequence: CASTRTGLNYGYTF.

This clonotype was counted a single time. The rearrangement joins TRBV7-3 to TRBJ2-5; D unclear. CDR1 is SGHTA, CDR2 FQGTGA, per germline. Deletions cut 6 bases from V and 5 bases from J, with 10 bases between. This CDR3 comprises 12 residues. The CDR3 reads CASSMVGETQYF. The CDR3 nucleotides are TGTGCCAGCAGTATGGTCGGGGAGACCCAGTACTTC.

This clonotype was seen a few times. V gene TRBV12-3 or TRBV12-4 combines with J gene TRBJ1-5; D not resolved. The CDR3 consists of 13 residues. Trimming removed 6 bases from V and 7 bases from J, with 13 bases in between. DNA of the CDR3: TGTGCCAGCAGCCGGGATAGGGAACAGCCCCAGCATTTT. It encodes CASSRDREQPQHF.

The CDR3 here is CASSTPGVGYTF. For the CDR3, the DNA is TGTGCCAGCAGCACCCCCGGGGTCGGCTACACCTTC. The V call is TRBV12-3 or TRBV12-4, the J call TRBJ1-2; D not certain. The CDR3 contains 12 residues. The V and J ends lost 6 bases and 8 bases respectively, with 13 bases between them.

The sample holds a few counts of this clonotype. The V gene is TRBV5-6, the J gene TRBJ2-7; D might be TRBD2 (5 bases). Germline loops: CDR1 SGHDT, CDR2 YYEEEE. The CDR3 covers 13 residues. V was clipped by 3 bases and J by 4 bases, with 11 bases between them. CDR3 in DNA: TGTGCCAGCAGCTGGTCCCCGGGGTACGAGCAGTACTTC. Translating it yields CASSWSPGYEQYF. The full variable domain, with the rest looked up from reference TRBV5-6 and TRBJ2-7, is DAGVTQSPTHLIKTRGQQVTLRCSPKSGHDTVSWYQQALGQGPQFIFQYYEEEERQRGNFPDRFSGHQFPNYSSELNVNALLLGDSALYLCASSWSPGYEQYFGPGTRLTVT.

This clonotype was detected only a few times. The chain joins TRBV12-3 or TRBV12-4 to TRBJ2-6, with 8 bases matching TRBD1. V lost 5 bases, J lost 5 bases, and 2 bases stayed unmatched. This CDR3 is built from 14 residues. The CDR3 nucleotides are TGTGCCAGCAGTCAGGGGGCCTGGGCCAACGTCCTGACTTTC. Residues: CASSQGAWANVLTF.

The chain employs TRBV20-1 and TRBJ2-3, with 9 bases identical to TRBD1. The V gene end was trimmed by 3 bases and the J gene end by 5 bases; junction bases not matched to a gene: 12. The CDR3 contains 16 residues. Germline V lookup: CDR1 DFQATT, CDR2 SNEGSKA (reference sequence). The CDR3 bases are TGCAGTGCTAGGACCTCCGGGACAGGGAGGTTAGATACGCAGTATTTT. This sequence encodes CSARTSGTGRLDTQYF.

In this sample, this clonotype turned up once. V gene TRBV6-2 or TRBV6-3 combines with J gene TRBJ2-3; TRBD2 matches at 7 bases. With V trimmed by 0 bases and J by 1 base, 1 base remained unmatched. In germline, CDR1 is MNHEY, CDR2 SVGEGT. The CDR3 is 15 amino acids. CDR3 amino acids: CASSYSLAGTDTQYF. DNA for the CDR3: TGTGCCAGCAGTTACTCGCTAGCGGGCACAGATACGCAGTATTTT.

This clonotype occurred once. The chain has TRBV30 and TRBJ2-7; 7 bases are a match to TRBD2. This CDR3 has 12 residues. J was trimmed by 0 bases and V by 5 bases; bases with no gene match: 1. CDR1 and CDR2 from the germline V gene are GTSNPN and SVGIG (reference sequence). The CDR3 loop reads CAWGGVSYEQYF. CDR3 bases: TGTGCCTGGGGGGGGGTCTCCTACGAGCAGTACTTC.

This clonotype was recorded a few times. This chain joins TRBV7-9 and TRBJ2-6; D is tentatively TRBD1 or TRBD2 (6 bases each). V was clipped by 4 bases and J by 0 bases, with 16 bases between them. The CDR3 loop spans 18 amino acids. Germline-derived CDR1 and CDR2 are SEHNR and FQNEAQ (reference sequence). CDR3 protein: CASSSAGHPDSGANVLTF. CDR3 nucleotide sequence: TGTGCCAGCAGCTCTGCGGGACACCCTGACTCTGGGGCCAACGTCCTGACTTTC.